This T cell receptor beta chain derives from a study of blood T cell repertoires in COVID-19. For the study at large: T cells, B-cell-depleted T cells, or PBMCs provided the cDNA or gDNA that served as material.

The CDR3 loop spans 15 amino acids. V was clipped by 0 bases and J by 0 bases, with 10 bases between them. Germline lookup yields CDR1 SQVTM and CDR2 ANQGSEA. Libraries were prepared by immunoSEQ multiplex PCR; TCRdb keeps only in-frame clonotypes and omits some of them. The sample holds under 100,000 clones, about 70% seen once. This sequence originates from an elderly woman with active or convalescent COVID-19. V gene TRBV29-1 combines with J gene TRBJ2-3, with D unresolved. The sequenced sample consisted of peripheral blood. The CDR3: CSVEDPRRSTDTQYF. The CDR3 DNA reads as TGCAGCGTTGAAGATCCGAGGAGAAGCACAGATACGCAGTATTTT.